This passage covers 11 T cell receptor beta chains from one sample sequenced in a study of T-cell reconstitution after alpha-beta-depleted transplantation in children. Unique molecular identifiers were used to barcode this TCRbeta library. TCRdb reprocessed the PCR reads with MiXCR, giving one entry per CDR3 protein. The sample includes about 690,000 distinct CDR3 sequences, 16% seen only once; the top ten take approximately 1%. The starting material was PBMCs from the stem cell graft donor, obtained from the stem cell graft. The receptors here all came from a human donor who donated a stem cell graft to a child with acute myeloid leukemia.

Many counts were recorded for this clonotype. The chain recombines TRBV20-1 with TRBJ2-1; 8 nucleotides match TRBD2. The germline CDR1 and CDR2 sequences are DFQATT and SNEGSKA (reference sequence). The CDR3 extends over 15 amino acids. Trimming took 4 bases from V and 0 from J; bases not matched to a gene: 5. The CDR3 loop is CSAISGARSYNEQFF. The CDR3 nucleotides read TGCAGTGCTATTAGCGGGGCTCGCTCCTACAATGAGCAGTTCTTC.

The CDR3 spells CASSEYFSGQGDTEAFF. Written as DNA, the CDR3 is TGTGCCAGCAGTGAATATTTTTCAGGGCAGGGGGACACTGAAGCTTTCTTT. The J gene is TRBJ1-1, the V gene TRBV25-1, with 7 bases lining up with TRBD1. The CDR3 has 17 amino acids. Germline CDR1 is MGHDK and CDR2 is SYGVNS. V lost 0 bases, J lost 3 bases, and 10 bases stayed unmatched.

This clonotype was seen repeatedly, ten times or more. V is TRBV10-3 and J is TRBJ2-5; TRBD1 aligns across 9 bases. The germline V gene has CDR1 ENHRY and CDR2 SYGVKD. The CDR3 contains 14 residues. The V gene end was trimmed by 10 bases and the J gene end by 4 bases; junction bases not matched to a gene: 10. In DNA, the CDR3 is TGTGCCACGGGACAGGGAGAGGCTTTAGAGACCCAGTACTTC. It yields the protein CATGQGEALETQYF.

This clonotype has more than one count but fewer than ten. This chain joins TRBV5-1 and TRBJ1-1, with TRBD1 matching over 12 bases. Germline values: CDR1 SGHRS, CDR2 YFSETQ. J lost 1 base, V lost 0 bases, and 7 bases had no gene match. The CDR3 covers 18 residues. CDR3 DNA: TGCGCCAGCAGCTTGGCAGGAGGGACAGGGGGCAGGAACACTGAAGCTTTCTTT. This translates into CASSLAGGTGGRNTEAFF.

The CDR3 protein is CAWGRMKETQYF. Written as DNA, the CDR3 is TGTGCCTGGGGCCGGATGAAAGAGACCCAGTACTTC. The J gene is TRBJ2-5, the V gene TRBV30; no clear D gene. Germline V gene lookup returns CDR1 GTSNPN and CDR2 SVGIG (reference sequence). The ends were cut back, 5 bases at V and 3 bases at J, with 10 bases in the middle. This CDR3 region has 12 residues.

The chain combines TRBV20-1 with TRBJ1-5; D is ambiguous. Germline V gene lookup returns CDR1 DFQATT and CDR2 SNEGSKA (reference sequence). This CDR3 contains 15 residues. Between the trimmed V and J ends, which lost 6 bases and 5 bases, there was a span of 20 bases. DNA of the CDR3: TGCAGTGCCTCCTGGGCGACCTCTGGCGATCAGCCCCAGCATTTT. As protein: CSASWATSGDQPQHF.

CDR3: CASSPTVSNYGYTF. CDR3 DNA sequence: TGTGCCAGCAGCCCTACAGTAAGCAACTATGGCTACACCTTC. The chain has TRBV7-3 and TRBJ1-2; unclear D gene. The CDR3 covers 14 residues. Germline V gene lookup returns CDR1 SGHTA and CDR2 FQGTGA. Deletions cut 5 bases from V and 2 bases from J, with 12 bases between.

The chain combines TRBV6-2 or TRBV6-3 with TRBJ1-4; D uncertain. The CDR3 is 16 amino acids. Germline values: CDR1 MNHEY, CDR2 SVGEGT. The V gene lost 0 bases and the J gene lost 5 bases, with 13 bases spanning the gap. CDR3 sequence (DNA): TGTGCCAGCAGTTACTCGTGGGCAGGTGGGAATGAAAAACTGTTTTTT. This encodes CASSYSWAGGNEKLFF.

This clonotype was detected a few times. The DNA for the CDR3 is TGTGCCACCTCCCAAAGGTGGGGGGAGACCCAGTACTTC. It yields the protein CATSQRWGETQYF. The chain is built from TRBV15 and TRBJ2-5; D tentatively fits TRBD1 or TRBD2 (5 bases each). The germline CDR1 and CDR2 sequences are LNHNV and YYDKDF (reference sequence). The CDR3 has 13 amino acids. V lost 8 bases and J 5 bases, leaving 15 bases between the germline ends.

This clonotype has a count of ten or more. This chain links TRBV7-2 with TRBJ2-5; D unclear. Trimming removed 1 base at V and 2 bases at J, with 5 bases between. The CDR3 length is 13 residues. CDR1 and CDR2 from the germline V gene are SGHTA and FQGNSA. Here the CDR3 reads CASSLGRQETQYF. The CDR3 nucleotides read TGTGCCAGCAGCTTAGGGCGGCAAGAGACCCAGTACTTC. Full variable domain (outside the CDR3, taken from reference TRBV7-2 and TRBJ2-5): GAGVSQSPSNKVTEKGKDVELRCDPISGHTALYWYRQSLGQGLEFLIYFQGNSAPDKSGLPSDRFSAERTGGSVSTLTIQRTQQEDSAVYLCASSLGRQETQYFGPGTRLLVL.

J is TRBJ2-1 and V is TRBV20-1, with TRBD2 identical over 11 bases. The CDR3 is made up of 16 amino acids. Per the germline V gene, CDR1 is DFQATT and CDR2 is SNEGSKA (reference sequence). DNA for the CDR3: TGCTGTCCGCAGCAAAATAGCGGGGGGGCCTACAATGAGCAGTTCTTC. Its translation is CCPQQNSGGAYNEQFF.